Shown below are 26 T cell receptor beta chains from a single sample sequenced in a study of blood T cell repertoires in COVID-19. Using immunoSEQ multiplex PCR, the repertoire was profiled, and TCRdb retains in-frame clones only, with some absent. This sample yields roughly 200,000 clones, of which roughly 77% are seen a single time; approximately 7% belongs to the top ten. Material for sequencing was peripheral blood. These receptors were taken from a man between 70 and 80 years old with active or convalescent COVID-19.

The chain links TRBV2 to TRBJ2-7; 8 bases line up with TRBD2. CDR3 length: 14 amino acids. In germline, CDR1 is SNHLY, CDR2 FYNNEI. The trim removed 8 bases at V and 1 base at J, leaving 7 bases unmatched. The CDR3 protein is CASRGGGGSYEQYF. As DNA, the CDR3 is TGTGCCAGCCGGGGGGGTGGAGGATCCTACGAGCAGTACTTC.

The V gene is TRBV25-1, the J gene TRBJ1-5; D is perhaps TRBD1 (5 bases). V lost 3 bases and J lost 2, with 8 bases in between. Germline-derived CDR1 and CDR2 are MGHDK and SYGVNS. The CDR3 has 14 amino acids. CDR3 sequence reads: CASSDWGGNQPQHF. The DNA of the CDR3 is TGTGCCAGCAGTGACTGGGGGGGCAATCAGCCCCAGCATTTT.

V is TRBV5-5 and J is TRBJ2-1; 9 positions agree with TRBD1. V lost 5 bases and J lost 10; bases outside the gene matches: 16. Germline CDR1 is SGHKS and CDR2 is YYEKEE (reference sequence). The CDR3 is made up of 16 amino acids. Written as DNA, the CDR3 is TGTGCCAGCAGTCACACCCGGGACAGGGTGGGTTGGGAGCAGTTCTTC. Translated: CASSHTRDRVGWEQFF.

The rearrangement links TRBV6-5 to TRBJ2-7; D might be TRBD1 (5 bases). The V end was cut by 5 bases, the J end by 3 bases, with 11 bases between. The length of the CDR3 is 13 residues. CDR1 and CDR2 (germline): MNHEY, SVGAGI. The CDR3 sequence: CASSPRRGYEQYF. CDR3 nucleotide sequence: TGTGCCAGCAGTCCACGTAGGGGCTACGAGCAGTACTTC.

CDR3 bases: TGTGCCAGCAGCCTAGGGAGAGAAGCTTTCTTT. Protein sequence: CASSLGREAFF. The V gene is TRBV6-5, the J gene TRBJ1-1; D uncertain. Trimming removed 6 bases from V and 8 bases from J, with 10 bases in between. Per the germline V gene, CDR1 is MNHEY and CDR2 is SVGAGI. There are 11 residues in the CDR3.

The gene calls are TRBV6-2 or TRBV6-3 and TRBJ1-3, with unresolved D. The germline V gene encodes CDR1 MNHEY and CDR2 SVGEGT. V was shortened by 0 bases and J by 8 bases, with 5 bases between the two germline ends. The CDR3 contains 12 residues. CDR3 sequence (DNA): TGTGCCAGCAGTTACTCGGTAGACACCATATATTTT. Translated, it gives CASSYSVDTIYF.

A single count supports this clone. The chain recombines TRBV23-1 with TRBJ2-2, with 11 positions matching TRBD1. TRBV23-1 is recorded as an ORF, its role being uncertain. This CDR3 comprises 18 residues. V was clipped by 2 bases and J by 7 bases; unmatched bases: 12. The CDR3 is CASSQKVRGQGVDGELFF. The DNA of the CDR3 is TGCGCCAGCAGTCAAAAAGTCCGGGGACAGGGGGTTGACGGGGAGCTGTTTTTT.

The V and J genes are TRBV6-5 and TRBJ1-5; D remains unclear. The germline CDR1 and CDR2 sequences are MNHEY and SVGAGI. This CDR3 spans 11 amino acids. With 8 bases removed from V and 6 bases from J, the gap between germline ends came to 8 bases. The CDR3 sequence: CASSIAQPQHF. CDR3 coding DNA: TGTGCCAGCTCTATAGCTCAGCCCCAGCATTTT.

The gene calls are TRBV6-1 and TRBJ2-3; D is unclear. Germline V CDR1 and CDR2: MNHNS, SASEGT. The CDR3 extends over 14 amino acids. Trimming cost V 1 base and J 0 bases, with 5 bases left between them. The chain's CDR3 is CASSEGASTDTQYF. CDR3 in DNA: TGTGCCAGCAGTGAAGGGGCTAGCACAGATACGCAGTATTTT.

Concerning this clone itself: A much larger clone differs by one base, so this may be a read error. The chain carries TRBV7-2 and TRBJ1-2; tentatively, D is TRBD1 (5 bases). The CDR3 sequence is 13 residues long. V lost 5 bases and J 1 base, leaving 8 bases between the germline ends. The germline V gene has CDR1 SGHTA and CDR2 FQGNSA. CDR3 in amino acids: CASSPDSNYGYTF. In DNA form, the CDR3 reads TGTGCCAGCAGCCCCGACAGTAACTATGGCTACACCTTC.

DNA of the CDR3: TGCGCCAGCAGCCCCGGACTTTGGGCAAAAGAGACCCAGTACTTC. Translating gives CASSPGLWAKETQYF. This chain links TRBV4-3 with TRBJ2-5; D is perhaps TRBD2 (5 bases). V lost 4 bases and J lost 3, with 15 bases in between. There are 15 residues in the CDR3. From germline, CDR1 is LGHNA and CDR2 YSLEER.

The gene calls are TRBV2 and TRBJ2-5; tentative D call: TRBD2 (6 bases). This CDR3 spans 15 amino acids. V was cut by 8 bases and J by 2 bases, with 18 bases left in between. Germline loops: CDR1 SNHLY, CDR2 FYNNEI. DNA of the CDR3: TGTGCCAGCCAGACCCTAACGGGGGATCAAGAGACCCAGTACTTC. Its translation: CASQTLTGDQETQYF.

This chain uses TRBV11-2 with TRBJ1-1, with D unresolved. Trimming cost V 3 bases and J 0 bases, with 11 bases left between them. The CDR3 spans 15 residues. CDR1 is SGHAT and CDR2 is FQNNGV in the germline V gene. The CDR3 reads CASSFSDDMNTEAFF. The CDR3 DNA follows: TGTGCCAGCAGCTTTTCGGATGACATGAACACTGAAGCTTTCTTT.

This clone was recorded once. The chain joins TRBV7-8 to TRBJ1-5; a possible D gene is TRBD1 (5 bases). Germline CDR1 is SGHVS and CDR2 is FQNEAQ. The V end was cut by 1 base, the J end by 3 bases, with 13 bases between. The CDR3 is 16 amino acids. The CDR3 sequence is CASSLVGGDFNQPQHF. The CDR3 bases are TGTGCCAGCAGCTTAGTTGGGGGGGACTTCAATCAGCCCCAGCATTTT.

The rearrangement links TRBV15 to TRBJ1-1; 7 bases fit TRBD1. CDR1 and CDR2 (germline): LNHNV, YYDKDF (reference sequence). The CDR3 spans 16 residues. The V gene end was trimmed by 0 bases and the J gene end by 2 bases; junction bases not matched to a gene: 6. Here the CDR3 DNA reads TGTGCCACCAGCAGAGATCTAGGGGGCCGTAACACTGAAGCTTTCTTT. Its protein product is CATSRDLGGRNTEAFF.

Written as DNA, the CDR3 is TGCAGCGCCAGGGGGACAAGTGGAGGAGCTTTCTTT. As protein: CSARGTSGGAFF. V is TRBV29-1 and J is TRBJ1-1, with 7 bases aligning to TRBD1. This CDR3 is 12 amino acids long. Germline trimming cut 7 bases from V and 10 bases from J; bases unmatched to any gene: 12. Germline CDR1 reads SQVTM; CDR2 reads ANQGSEA.

The chain joins TRBV7-2 to TRBJ2-1, with 15 nucleotides matching TRBD2. There are 19 residues in the CDR3. Germline V CDR1 and CDR2: SGHTA, FQGNSA. V trimming: 3 bases; J trimming: 3 bases; junction bases outside the gene matches: 9. CDR3 in amino acids: CASSFGLAGGPARYNEQFF. The CDR3 DNA sequence: TGTGCCAGCAGCTTCGGACTAGCGGGGGGGCCAGCGCGCTACAATGAGCAGTTCTTC.

The chain employs TRBV7-2 and TRBJ1-3; D may be TRBD1 (6 bases). Trimming took off 5 bases at V and 2 bases at J, with 13 bases between the two ends. The germline V gene encodes CDR1 SGHTA and CDR2 FQGNSA. This CDR3 comprises 15 residues. The CDR3 nucleotides are TGTGCCAGCAGCCTTTACAGGGCCCCTGGAAACACCATATATTTT. Its protein is CASSLYRAPGNTIYF.

The rearrangement joins TRBV7-2 to TRBJ2-7; TRBD2 matches at 11 bases. Germline V gene data show CDR1 as SGHTA and CDR2 as FQGNSA. The CDR3 runs 17 residues. The J segment lost 3 bases and the V segment lost 2 bases, leaving 9 bases of the junction unmatched. The CDR3 region is CASSLPGGTSGVYEQYF. The CDR3, as DNA: TGTGCCAGCAGCTTACCTGGAGGGACTAGCGGAGTCTACGAGCAGTACTTC.

J is TRBJ1-1 and V is TRBV29-1, with 7 positions matching TRBD1. Germline trimming cut 7 bases from V and 1 base from J; bases unmatched to any gene: 6. This CDR3 comprises 13 residues. In germline, CDR1 is SQVTM, CDR2 ANQGSEA. The CDR3 DNA sequence: TGCAGCGCGAAGACAGGGTCGAACACTGAAGCTTTCTTT. Amino acid sequence: CSAKTGSNTEAFF.

This clone occurred once. The rearrangement links TRBV9 to TRBJ2-2, with 8 bases fitting TRBD1. V lost 4 bases to trimming and J lost 8 bases; unmatched junction nucleotides: 7. Looked up from germline, CDR1 is SGDLS and CDR2 is YYNGEE. This CDR3 has 14 residues. CDR3 residues: CASSPGQGRGELFF. The CDR3 coding sequence is TGTGCCAGCAGCCCCGGACAGGGCAGGGGGGAGCTGTTTTTT.

The chain uses TRBV29-1 and TRBJ1-2, with D perhaps matching TRBD1 (6 bases). CDR1 is SQVTM, CDR2 ANQGSEA, per germline. The CDR3 spans 13 residues. V lost 5 bases, J lost 4 bases, and 14 bases lay in between. Here the CDR3 DNA reads TGCAGCGTTCTACCGGGACAAGGCTATGGCTACACCTTC. Protein sequence: CSVLPGQGYGYTF.

The chain has TRBV6-4 and TRBJ1-2, with a weak D call TRBD1 (5 bases). Germline CDR1 is MRHNA and CDR2 is SNTAGT. The V gene lost 5 bases and the J gene lost 4 bases, with 14 bases spanning the gap. The CDR3 totals 14 residues. DNA for the CDR3: TGTGCCAGCAGTCAGGATCAGGGAACCTATGGCTACACCTTC. Encoded protein: CASSQDQGTYGYTF.

This clone has a handful of counts. The rearrangement joins TRBV4-1 to TRBJ2-2; 8 nucleotides agree with TRBD1. Germline values: CDR1 MGHRA, CDR2 YSYEKL. Losses at the gene ends were 2 bases for V and 6 bases for J; bases not matched to a gene: 14. The CDR3 covers 18 residues. DNA for the CDR3: TGCGCCAGCAGCCAACCTTCTGACTACAGGGGGGAATCCGGGGAGCTGTTTTTT. It yields the protein CASSQPSDYRGESGELFF.

V gene TRBV18 combines with J gene TRBJ2-7, with D maybe TRBD2 (5 bases). CDR1 is KGHSH and CDR2 is LQKENI in the germline V gene. Trimming pared 3 bases from V and 2 bases from J, leaving 11 bases between. This CDR3 spans 14 amino acids. The CDR3 loop is CASSPPPGTYEQYF. The CDR3 DNA is TGTGCCAGCTCACCTCCTCCGGGAACCTACGAGCAGTACTTC.

This clone was seen a handful of times. The J gene is TRBJ2-1, the V gene TRBV19; TRBD1 might be the D (7 bases). Germline V lookup: CDR1 LNHDA, CDR2 SQIVND (reference sequence). This CDR3 comprises 15 residues. Trimming left V 7 bases short and J 0 bases short, with 13 bases between. The DNA of the CDR3 is TGTGCCAGTACCCGCGGGACAGCCTCCTACAATGAGCAGTTCTTC. Its translation is CASTRGTASYNEQFF.